This T cell receptor beta chain was sequenced during a study of shared clonotypes between healthy human individuals. Libraries were prepared by immunoSEQ multiplex PCR; TCRdb keeps only in-frame clonotypes and omits some of them. The table records approximately 2.3 million clones, approximately 95% of them present only once. Trimming cost V 6 bases and J 9 bases, with 15 bases left between them. The CDR3 loop spans 13 amino acids. The germline V gene encodes CDR1 PRHDT and CDR2 FYEKMQ (reference sequence). This TCR derives from a man aged 18 to 29 in good health. Some clones in this sample may be carry-over from other donors' samples. The V and J genes are TRBV13 and TRBJ2-1; weak D call: TRBD1 (6 bases). The sequenced sample consisted of naive CD4+ T cells from PBMCs. Described subset: CD45RA+ positively selected. The CDR3: CASRRTGSGEQFF. Written as DNA, the CDR3 is TGTGCCAGCAGACGTACAGGGTCCGGTGAGCAGTTCTTC.